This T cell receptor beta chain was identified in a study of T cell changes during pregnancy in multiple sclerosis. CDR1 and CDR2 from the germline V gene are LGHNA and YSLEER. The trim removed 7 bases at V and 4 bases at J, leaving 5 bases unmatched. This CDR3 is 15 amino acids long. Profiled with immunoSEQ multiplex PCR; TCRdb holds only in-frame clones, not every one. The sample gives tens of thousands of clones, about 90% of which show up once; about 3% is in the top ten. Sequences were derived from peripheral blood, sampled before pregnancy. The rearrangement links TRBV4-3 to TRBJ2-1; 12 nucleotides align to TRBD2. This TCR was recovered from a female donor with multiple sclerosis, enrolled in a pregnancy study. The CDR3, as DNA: TGCGCCAGCACCTGGACTAGCGGGGATTACAATGAGCAGTTCTTC. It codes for CASTWTSGDYNEQFF.